This is a list of T cell receptor beta chains from one sample in a study of T cell changes during pregnancy in multiple sclerosis. Sequenced by immunoSEQ multiplex PCR; TCRdb stores in-frame clones only, minus some. The table records roughly 72,000 clones, about 93% of them present only once. The sequenced sample was CD4+ T cells from peripheral blood mononuclear cells, obtained after pregnancy. The receptor source for this set is a female donor with multiple sclerosis, enrolled in a pregnancy study. Each CDR3 is given with its conserved first and last residue. D genes are given only for firm matches. For some rows the clone size is stated as once, few or many, or as a class when expanded; others skip it.

DNA: TGTGCCAGCAGCTTGGGACAGGGTCGCGAGCAGTACTTC
CDR3: CASSLGQGREQYF
V: TRBV7-9
J: TRBJ2-7
size: NA
D: TRBD1

DNA: TGTGCCAGCAGCTTGTCCCACCGGGACAGGGGAGGTGAGACCCAGTACTTC
CDR3: CASSLSHRDRGGETQYF
V: TRBV5-6
J: TRBJ2-5
size: NA
D: TRBD1

DNA: TGTGCCAGCAGTTTAGTCCAGGGTTTATTCTACGAGCAGTACTTC
CDR3: CASSLVQGLFYEQYF
V: TRBV28
J: TRBJ2-7
size: NA
D: NA

DNA: TGTGCCAGCTCACCAAGTAGAGGGGGCAGCAACAATGAGCAGTTCTTC
CDR3: CASSPSRGGSNNEQFF
V: TRBV18
J: TRBJ2-1
size: NA
D: TRBD1

DNA: TGTGCCAGCAGTGAACTATTGCTCACGCTAGCCAAAAACATTCAGTACTTC
CDR3: CASSELLLTLAKNIQYF
V: TRBV2
J: TRBJ2-4
size: NA
D: NA

DNA: TGTGCCAGCAGTGAAGCTGCCGCGGGAGGGCCCCACGAGCAGTACTTC
CDR3: CASSEAAAGGPHEQYF
V: TRBV2
J: TRBJ2-7
size: NA
D: TRBD2

DNA: TGTGCCAGTAGTGCCCCTAACTACGAGCAGTACTTC
CDR3: CASSAPNYEQYF
V: TRBV19
J: TRBJ2-7
size: once
D: NA

DNA: TGTGCCAGCAGCCGGGGGGCGGGAGTACCCACCCGGAAGTACAATGAGCAGTTCTTC
CDR3: CASSRGAGVPTRKYNEQFF
V: TRBV21-1
J: TRBJ2-1
size: NA
D: NA

DNA: TGTGCCAGTAGTATCCGGGACAAGGTTAACACCGGGGAGCTGTTTTTT
CDR3: CASSIRDKVNTGELFF
V: TRBV19
J: TRBJ2-2
size: few
D: NA

DNA: TGTGCCAGCAGCTCACCACGGGACAGGGGGTATTCACCCCTCCACTTT
CDR3: CASSSPRDRGYSPLHF
V: TRBV7-8
J: TRBJ1-6
size: NA
D: TRBD1

DNA: TGTGCCAGCAGTGCCCCATCCGGGACTCTGGGAAATCAGCCCCAGCATTTT
CDR3: CASSAPSGTLGNQPQHF
V: TRBV6-1
J: TRBJ1-5
size: NA
D: NA

DNA: TGTGCCAGCAGTCCGGGATCAGATACGCAGTATTTT
CDR3: CASSPGSDTQYF
V: TRBV6-4
J: TRBJ2-3
size: once
D: NA

DNA: TGTGCCAGCAGTTCAAGGGGGGGGCCCATTGGAAACACCATATATTTT
CDR3: CASSSRGGPIGNTIYF
V: TRBV6-5
J: TRBJ1-3
size: NA
D: NA

DNA: TGTGCCAGCAGAGCAGGGGGCGGTGCTAATGAAAAACTGTTTTTT
CDR3: CASRAGGGANEKLFF
V: TRBV6-1
J: TRBJ1-4
size: NA
D: TRBD1

DNA: TGTGCCAGCAGTTACTCGGGGGCGGGAGTAACCGGGGAGCTGTTTTTT
CDR3: CASSYSGAGVTGELFF
V: TRBV27
J: TRBJ2-2
size: NA
D: NA

DNA: TGTGCCAGCAGCCAAGAGAGCGGGAGGGCCAATGAGCAGTTCTTC
CDR3: CASSQESGRANEQFF
V: TRBV4-2
J: TRBJ2-1
size: NA
D: TRBD2

DNA: TGTGCCAGCAGTGCGCCGGGGAATAGCAATCAGCCCCAGCATTTT
CDR3: CASSAPGNSNQPQHF
V: TRBV2
J: TRBJ1-5
size: NA
D: NA

DNA: TGTGCCAGTAGGAGGGGCGACTCTGGAAACACCATATATTTT
CDR3: CASRRGDSGNTIYF
V: TRBV6-5
J: TRBJ1-3
size: NA
D: NA

DNA: TGTGCCAGCAGTTATCGGGAGGGCCTCGACGAGCAGTACTTC
CDR3: CASSYREGLDEQYF
V: TRBV28
J: TRBJ2-7
size: NA
D: TRBD2

DNA: TGTGCCAGCAGTTACTTGCCTAGCGGGAGGGCAGATACGCAGTATTTT
CDR3: CASSYLPSGRADTQYF
V: TRBV6-5
J: TRBJ2-3
size: NA
D: TRBD2

DNA: TGTGCCAGTAGTTCTCTAGCGCCTTCCTACAATGAGCAGTTCTTC
CDR3: CASSSLAPSYNEQFF
V: TRBV19
J: TRBJ2-1
size: NA
D: NA

DNA: TGCGCCAGCAGTGCGGGGTCCTTCTCCTACGAGCAGTACTTC
CDR3: CASSAGSFSYEQYF
V: TRBV10-2
J: TRBJ2-7
size: NA
D: NA

DNA: TGTGCCAGCAGGGGAGCGGGGAGTAGCTACGAGCAGTACTTC
CDR3: CASRGAGSSYEQYF
V: TRBV28
J: TRBJ2-7
size: once
D: TRBD2

DNA: TGTGCCAGCAGCCAGACTGGACTAGGGCGAACAGATACGCAGTATTTT
CDR3: CASSQTGLGRTDTQYF
V: TRBV4-2
J: TRBJ2-3
size: NA
D: TRBD2

DNA: TGTGCCAGCCGTCGTGTCAGCGGGGGGCTGTTCTTC
CDR3: CASRRVSGGLFF
V: TRBV28
J: TRBJ2-1
size: once
D: TRBD2

DNA: TGTGCCAGCAGCTTCGGACAGGTCAATCAGCCCCAGCATTTT
CDR3: CASSFGQVNQPQHF
V: TRBV7-2
J: TRBJ1-5
size: NA
D: TRBD1

DNA: TGTGCCAGCAGTTGGGCGGGAGGGCCTACTGAGCAGTTCTTC
CDR3: CASSWAGGPTEQFF
V: TRBV6-5
J: TRBJ2-1
size: NA
D: TRBD2

DNA: TGTGCCTGGAGTGCCCGTGTTGAGCAGTACTTC
CDR3: CAWSARVEQYF
V: TRBV30
J: TRBJ2-7
size: NA
D: NA

DNA: TGTGCCAGCAGTTCAGGGACTAGCGGGAAGGCAATTGGCGAGCAGTACTTC
CDR3: CASSSGTSGKAIGEQYF
V: TRBV27
J: TRBJ2-7
size: NA
D: TRBD2

DNA: TGTGCCAGCAGTGAATTTGGAGTCCCGAACACTGAAGCTTTCTTT
CDR3: CASSEFGVPNTEAFF
V: TRBV6-1
J: TRBJ1-1
size: NA
D: NA

DNA: TGTGCCAGTTATAGGGCGGGGTGGAACACTGAAGCTTTCTTT
CDR3: CASYRAGWNTEAFF
V: TRBV27
J: TRBJ1-1
size: NA
D: NA

DNA: TGTGCCAGCAGGGAACTTCCTTCGCCGGGGAATGAGCAGTTCTTC
CDR3: CASRELPSPGNEQFF
V: TRBV28
J: TRBJ2-1
size: once
D: NA

DNA: TGTGCCAGCTCACCACTTGCAGGGGTAGGTCAGCCCCAGCATTTT
CDR3: CASSPLAGVGQPQHF
V: TRBV18
J: TRBJ1-5
size: once
D: NA

DNA: TGTGCCAGCAGTTACTTGGACTATTCGGGGGAGCAGTTCTTC
CDR3: CASSYLDYSGEQFF
V: TRBV6-5
J: TRBJ2-1
size: NA
D: NA

DNA: TGTGCCAGTAGTACGTCTAGCGGGACCACCATTCAGTACTTC
CDR3: CASSTSSGTTIQYF
V: TRBV19
J: TRBJ2-4
size: few
D: TRBD2

DNA: TGTGCCAGTATCCGTGGAGACCCCCGTGACGGGGAGCTGTTTTTT
CDR3: CASIRGDPRDGELFF
V: TRBV19
J: TRBJ2-2
size: once
D: NA

DNA: TGTGCCAGCAGTGCCAGTCGCGGGACAGGGAACTGGCCCCAGCATTTT
CDR3: CASSASRGTGNWPQHF
V: TRBV6-1
J: TRBJ1-5
size: NA
D: TRBD1